This T cell receptor beta chain was documented in a study of cytomegalovirus exposure and HLA in healthy donors. The overall study: In a previous analysis, about 100 million unique TCR beta sequences were found from roughly 200 million T cells. Findings and limits, study-wide: Cytomegalovirus association was assigned to approximately 160 TCR beta chains.

13 Jbeta primers and 60 Vbeta primers were used for the PCR. Repertoires were generated with immunoSEQ multiplex PCR, while TCRdb's copy carries only in-frame clones and drops some. The sample consists of around 230,000 clones, almost 80% of them appearing once. There are 14 residues in the CDR3. J was trimmed by 4 bases and V by 5 bases; bases with no gene match: 7. The germline gives CDR1 SEHNR, CDR2 FQNEAQ (reference sequence). This clone has a handful of counts. Its antigen remains unknown. Material: PBMCs. The sequence came from a male donor in good health and CMV-seronegative. The chain employs TRBV7-9 and TRBJ2-7; TRBD1 aligns across 8 bases. CDR3 sequence reads: CASSNDRGVYEQYF. The CDR3 coding sequence is TGTGCCAGCAGCAACGACAGGGGTGTGTACGAGCAGTACTTC.